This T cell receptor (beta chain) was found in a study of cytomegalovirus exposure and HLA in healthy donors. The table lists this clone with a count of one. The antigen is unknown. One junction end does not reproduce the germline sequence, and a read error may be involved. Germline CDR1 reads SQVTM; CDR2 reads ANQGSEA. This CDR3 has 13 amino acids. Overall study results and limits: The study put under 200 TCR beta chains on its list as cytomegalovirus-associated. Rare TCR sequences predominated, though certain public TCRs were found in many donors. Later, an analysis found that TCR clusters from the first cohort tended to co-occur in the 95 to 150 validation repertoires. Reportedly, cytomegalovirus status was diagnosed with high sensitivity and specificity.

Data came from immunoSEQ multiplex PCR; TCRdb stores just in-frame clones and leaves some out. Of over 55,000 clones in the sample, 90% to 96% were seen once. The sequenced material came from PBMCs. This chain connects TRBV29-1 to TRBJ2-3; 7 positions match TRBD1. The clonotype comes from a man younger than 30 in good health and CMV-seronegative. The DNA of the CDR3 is TGCACCGTTAGACAGGGTGGCACAGATACGCAGTATTTT. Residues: CTVRQGGTDTQYF.